The clone carrying this TCR beta chain showed up just a few times. CDR1 and CDR2 from the germline V gene are SEHNR and FQNEAQ (reference sequence). This CDR3 spans 12 amino acids. V was pared by 6 bases and J by 6 bases, with 2 bases of the junction left unmatched. The data originate from a study of molecular identifiers for immune sequencing clone quantification. Bulk TCR libraries used previously described methods and listed TCR primers. From the PCR reads, TCRdb called clonotypes with MiXCR, one entry per CDR3 protein. The sample contains over 300,000 distinct CDR3 sequences, over 20% of which appear only once.

The sample consisted of naive CD8+ T cells from blood, with Jurkat cell RNA spiked in. Subset reported: FACS-sorted CD8+CD4-CCR7+CD45RA+ naive T cells. This receptor was taken from a human donor in good health. Some libraries in this study had Jurkat cell RNA spiked in. The chain couples TRBV7-9 to TRBJ1-1, with 9 nucleotides matching TRBD1. CDR3 residues: CASSGTGSEAFF. The CDR3 DNA reads as TGTGCCAGCAGTGGGACAGGGTCTGAAGCTTTCTTT. The whole variable domain, remainder taken from reference TRBV7-9 and TRBJ1-1, is DTGVSQNPRHKITKRGQNVTFRCDPISEHNRLYWYRQTLGQGPEFLTYFQNEAQLEKSRLLSDRFSAERPKGSFSTLEIQRTEQGDSAMYLCASSGTGSEAFFGQGTRLTVV.